This T cell receptor beta chain was recovered during a study of T cells after yellow fever vaccination. MiXCR was run by TCRdb on the 5' RACE reads, yielding one entry per CDR3 protein. The data contain some 350,000 distinct CDR3 sequences, under 5% of them seen just once; the ten biggest clones take up approximately 25%. There are a few counts of this clonotype. Its specificity is not known. This CDR3 has 14 residues. Germline CDR1 reads SEHNR; CDR2 reads FQNEAQ (reference sequence). Deletions cut 7 bases from V and 7 bases from J, with 19 bases between. Study-level results: By day 5 rather than day 15, the secondary response had peaked, though it was weaker.

This rearrangement joins TRBV7-9 to TRBJ1-2; TRBD1 is a possible D gene (5 bases). The material was PBMCs, obtained 5 days after the yellow fever booster vaccination. The sequence came from a man younger than 35 who received the YFV17D yellow fever vaccine. The CDR3: CASNRGHRSTGYTF. The DNA for the CDR3 is TGTGCCAGCAACCGAGGGCACAGGTCTACTGGCTACACCTTC. Variable domain in full (rest from reference TRBV7-9 and TRBJ1-2): DTGVSQNPRHKITKRGQNVTFRCDPISEHNRLYWYRQTLGQGPEFLTYFQNEAQLEKSRLLSDRFSAERPKGSFSTLEIQRTEQGDSAMYLCASNRGHRSTGYTFGSGTRLTVV.